These 21 T cell receptor beta chains were sequenced from one sample in a study of shared clonotypes between healthy human individuals. The table came from immunoSEQ multiplex PCR; TCRdb's copy has only in-frame clones and leaves some out. This repertoire shows roughly 1,000,000 clones, 75% to 80% found once; its top ten account for approximately 0.5%. The source material was memory CD4+ T cells from PBMCs. Described subset: CD45RA-negative fraction. The receptors shown here come from a man aged 18 to 30 in good health. Some clones in this sample may be carry-over from other donors' samples.

There are a few counts of this clone. The rearrangement links TRBV5-1 to TRBJ1-2; D might be TRBD1 (5 bases). Germline CDR1 and CDR2: SGHRS and YFSETQ. V was pared by 3 bases and J by 2 bases, with 11 bases between. This CDR3 has 14 amino acids. In nucleotides, the CDR3 is TGCGCCAGCAGCTGGCAGGGCGAAAACTATGGCTACACCTTC. Translated, it gives CASSWQGENYGYTF.

The V and J genes are TRBV5-1 and TRBJ2-2; D unresolved. V was shortened by 0 bases and J by 6 bases, with 12 bases between the two germline ends. The germline CDR1 and CDR2 sequences are SGHRS and YFSETQ. The CDR3 sequence is 15 residues long. The CDR3 region has the DNA TGCGCCAGCAGCTTGGAGACACCTCATTCCGGGGAGCTGTTTTTT. Its translation is CASSLETPHSGELFF.

This chain connects TRBV7-2 to TRBJ2-3; D possibly corresponds to TRBD2 (6 bases). Per germline, CDR1 SGHTA and CDR2 FQGNSA. The CDR3 extends over 14 amino acids. V lost 2 bases and J lost 6, with 12 bases in between. The CDR3 DNA follows: TGTGCCAGCAGCTTACCGGGAGCAGCGGATACGCAGTATTTT. It specifies CASSLPGAADTQYF. Full variable domain (remainder filled in from reference TRBV7-2 and TRBJ2-3): GAGVSQSPSNKVTEKGKDVELRCDPISGHTALYWYRQSLGQGLEFLIYFQGNSAPDKSGLPSDRFSAERTGGSVSTLTIQRTQQEDSAVYLCASSLPGAADTQYFGPGTRLTVL.

This rearrangement joins TRBV5-1 to TRBJ2-7; D call uncertain. Trimming cost V 4 bases and J 0 bases, with 14 bases left between them. The CDR3 runs to 15 residues. The germline CDR1 and CDR2 sequences are SGHRS and YFSETQ. The DNA for the CDR3 is TGCGCCAGCAGCCCCCGGCAGGCCTCCTCCTACGAGCAGTACTTC. This codes for CASSPRQASSYEQYF. The whole variable domain, remainder taken from reference TRBV5-1 and TRBJ2-7, is KAGVTQTPRYLIKTRGQQVTLSCSPISGHRSVSWYQQTPGQGLQFLFEYFSETQRNKGNFPGRFSGRQFSNSRSEMNVSTLELGDSALYLCASSPRQASSYEQYFGPGTRLTVT.

The chain links TRBV9 to TRBJ2-7; a possible D gene is TRBD2 (6 bases). V was pared by 4 bases and J by 4 bases, with 12 bases between. CDR3 length: 13 amino acids. Germline CDR1 SGDLS, CDR2 YYNGEE. This chain's CDR3 is CASSQSAGYEQYF. Here the CDR3 DNA reads TGTGCCAGCAGCCAAAGCGCGGGGTACGAGCAGTACTTC.

The V call is TRBV7-9, the J call TRBJ1-1; a weak D match, TRBD1 (5 bases). Germline V lookup: CDR1 SEHNR, CDR2 FQNEAQ (reference sequence). CDR3 length: 14 residues. Trimming cost V 4 bases and J 1 base, with 10 bases left between them. CDR3 protein: CASSSRVPNTEAFF. The CDR3 DNA reads as TGTGCCAGCAGCTCCAGGGTACCGAACACTGAAGCTTTCTTT.

The gene calls are TRBV5-6 and TRBJ1-6; no reliable D call. The V end was cut by 4 bases, the J end by 8 bases, with 10 bases between. The CDR3 has 13 residues. Per the germline V gene, CDR1 is SGHDT and CDR2 is YYEEEE. CDR3 residues: CASSPRPYSPLHF. Here the CDR3 DNA reads TGTGCCAGCAGCCCGCGTCCGTATTCACCCCTCCACTTT.

The chain recombines TRBV25-1 with TRBJ1-5; possibly TRBD1 for D (5 bases). Germline V CDR1 and CDR2: MGHDK, SYGVNS. The CDR3 is 17 amino acids. V lost 0 bases to trimming and J lost 5 bases, with 17 bases between them. The CDR3 region is CASSEYPGPGQDQPQHF. The CDR3 DNA is TGTGCCAGCAGTGAATATCCGGGTCCAGGGCAGGATCAGCCCCAGCATTTT.

This clone was seen a few times. This sequence joins TRBV6-1 and TRBJ2-7; 10 nucleotides line up with TRBD1. The CDR3 covers 14 residues. CDR1 is MNHNS, CDR2 SASEGT, per germline. Trimming at V came to 1 base and at J to 3 bases, leaving 0 bases not matched to a gene. The chain's CDR3 is CASSEGTGGYEQYF. CDR3 coding DNA: TGTGCCAGCAGTGAAGGGACAGGGGGCTACGAGCAGTACTTC.

This chain connects TRBV10-3 to TRBJ2-5, with TRBD2 identical over 14 bases. Germline V gives CDR1 ENHRY, CDR2 SYGVKD. The CDR3 has 15 residues. The CDR3 is CATLAGLAGVETQYF. The CDR3 nucleotides read TGTGCGACTCTCGCGGGACTAGCGGGAGTCGAGACCCAGTACTTC.

The CDR3 sequence is CASSLGTAGAKETQYF. The CDR3, as DNA: TGTGCCAGCAGTTTAGGAACGGCAGGGGCTAAAGAGACCCAGTACTTC. The chain couples TRBV27 to TRBJ2-5; possible D gene TRBD1, 6 bases. Trimming took 2 bases from V and 3 from J, leaving 16 bases between them. This CDR3 spans 16 amino acids. Germline CDR1 MNHEY, CDR2 SMNVEV (reference sequence).

Only one count was recorded for this clone. The same CDR3 is also encoded by other DNA sequences in this sample. The V gene is TRBV5-1, the J gene TRBJ2-5; tentative D call: TRBD1 (6 bases). The CDR3 is 14 amino acids. Looked up from germline, CDR1 is SGHRS and CDR2 is YFSETQ. V lost 0 bases and J lost 1, with 7 bases in between. The CDR3 is CASSLETGQETQYF. The CDR3 DNA is TGCGCCAGCAGCTTGGAGACAGGCCAAGAGACCCAGTACTTC.

This clone has more than one count but fewer than ten. The chain uses TRBV19 and TRBJ1-2; D is undetermined. Trimming took 5 bases from V and 4 from J, leaving 8 bases between them. The CDR3 has 12 amino acids. In germline, CDR1 is LNHDA, CDR2 SQIVND (reference sequence). The CDR3 loop is CASSALGYGYTF. CDR3 DNA sequence: TGTGCCAGTAGTGCCTTGGGCTATGGCTACACCTTC.

This chain connects TRBV10-3 to TRBJ2-7; D is unresolved. CDR1 is ENHRY, CDR2 SYGVKD, per germline. The V end lost 4 bases, the J end lost 0 bases, and 7 bases lay between the germline ends. CDR3 length: 13 residues. The CDR3 DNA reads TGTGCCATCAGTGCCGCGGACTCCTACGAGCAGTACTTC. This translates into CAISAADSYEQYF.

This sequence joins TRBV5-1 and TRBJ2-7, with 7 bases matching TRBD1. The CDR3 is made up of 15 amino acids. Germline CDR1 reads SGHRS; CDR2 reads YFSETQ. V lost 2 bases to trimming and J lost 3 bases; unmatched junction nucleotides: 8. The CDR3 nucleotides read TGCGCCAGCAGCTTTTCGTTTACAGGGGACTACGAGCAGTACTTC. Amino acids: CASSFSFTGDYEQYF.

The rearrangement links TRBV7-9 to TRBJ1-1, with unresolved D. The CDR3 consists of 15 residues. CDR1 is SEHNR, CDR2 FQNEAQ, per germline (reference sequence). V was shortened by 1 base and J by 4 bases, with 13 bases between the two germline ends. CDR3 in amino acids: CASSLVGVGFTEAFF. In DNA form, the CDR3 reads TGTGCCAGCAGCTTAGTCGGGGTCGGGTTCACTGAAGCTTTCTTT.

With regard to this clone: A read error likely explains this, since a far larger clone differs by one base. This chain connects TRBV7-2 to TRBJ1-1, with TRBD1 matching over 7 bases. The CDR3 has 14 residues. The J segment lost 1 base and the V segment lost 5 bases, leaving 4 bases of the junction unmatched. CDR1 and CDR2 from the germline V gene are SGHTA and FQGNSA. The DNA of the CDR3 is TGTGCCAGCAGCATCGGGACAGCGAACACTGAAGCTTTCTTT. This gives the protein CASSIGTANTEAFF.

The J gene is TRBJ2-1, the V gene TRBV7-9; 9 bases are a match to TRBD2. V shed 3 bases, J shed 12 bases, and the junction held 3 bases outside the gene matches. CDR3 length: 12 residues. Germline V CDR1 and CDR2: SEHNR, FQNEAQ (reference sequence). CDR3 sequence reads: CASSLDSGGQFF. For the CDR3, the DNA is TGTGCCAGCAGCTTGGATAGCGGGGGGCAGTTCTTC.

V gene TRBV5-4 combines with J gene TRBJ2-5; 9 nucleotides line up with TRBD2. Germline CDR1 and CDR2: SGHNT and YYREEE (reference sequence). The V and J ends lost 4 bases and 2 bases, in that order; junction bases with no gene match: 3. This CDR3 has 14 amino acids. CDR3 DNA: TGTGCCAGCAGCGGGCTAGCGGGACAAGAGACCCAGTACTTC. Translating it yields CASSGLAGQETQYF.

As to this clone: Because it lacks the conserved phenylalanine or tryptophan at the end, this CDR3 is likely a read error. Because the CDR3's place on the DNA is in doubt, the DNA is left out and the CDR3 is given as listed by TCRdb. The rearrangement joins TRBV5-6 to TRBJ2-7. Germline lookup yields CDR1 SGHDT and CDR2 YYEEEE. Termini included, the CDR3 measures 12 amino acids. The CDR3 spells CASSSFLDLYDL.

The gene calls are TRBV4-1 and TRBJ2-1; perhaps D is TRBD1 or TRBD2 (5 bases each). Germline V gene lookup returns CDR1 MGHRA and CDR2 YSYEKL. CDR3 length: 15 residues. Trimming removed 8 bases at V and 3 bases at J, with 17 bases between. The CDR3 DNA reads as TGCGCCAGCTCATCGCTCGGGACGGTCTACAATGAGCAGTTCTTC. Translation gives CASSSLGTVYNEQFF.